Shown below are 29 T cell receptor beta chains from a single sample sequenced in a study of blood T cells in healthy people across ages. A second PCR, run for about 7 to 11 cycles, used a sample-barcoded 5' primer plus a J-beta primer mix. MiXCR, run by TCRdb on the 5' RACE reads, gives a single entry per CDR3 protein. The sample has nearly 1 million distinct CDR3 sequences, about 53% seen once. Input material: blood. These receptors came from a woman aged 60-75 years in good health.

The rearrangement uses TRBV7-2 and TRBJ1-2; TRBD1 might be the D (5 bases). Trimming pared 0 bases from V and 8 bases from J, leaving 19 bases between. This CDR3 comprises 16 residues. Germline CDR1 reads SGHTA; CDR2 reads FQGNSA. CDR3 sequence reads: CASSLARGGEGYGYTF. In DNA, the CDR3 is TGTGCCAGCAGCTTAGCGCGGGGGGGTGAGGGTTACGGCTACACCTTC.

In this sample, this clonotype turned up once. The chain joins TRBV10-3 to TRBJ2-3, with no clear D. The germline gives CDR1 ENHRY, CDR2 SYGVKD. Trimming cost V 11 bases and J 6 bases, with 15 bases left between them. This CDR3 contains 12 residues. CDR3 coding DNA: TGTGCCGTCGGAACCAACTTCGATACGCAGTATTTT. It is translated as CAVGTNFDTQYF.

This clonotype appeared a few times. With a much larger clone just one base away, this may be a read error. This rearrangement joins TRBV7-2 to TRBJ2-1; TRBD2 is a possible D gene (5 bases). The J call is uncertain, as TRBJ2-7 better fits the DNA end. The CDR3 consists of 16 residues. Germline-derived CDR1 and CDR2 are SGHTA and FQGNSA. CDR3 in DNA: TGTGCCAGCAGCTTAAGGAGACTAACCTCCTACAATGAGCAGTACTTC. This gives the protein CASSLRRLTSYNEQYF.

This chain uses TRBV7-8 with TRBJ2-7, with D possibly TRBD1 on 6 matching bases. The CDR3 extends over 21 amino acids. Germline CDR1 is SGHVS and CDR2 is FQNEAQ. V was pared by 6 bases and J by 5 bases, with 38 bases between. The CDR3 sequence is CASRPPRRSGTKTVILHEQYF. The CDR3 DNA reads TGTGCCAGCAGACCGCCCCGGCGGTCCGGGACAAAGACCGTCATTCTCCACGAGCAGTACTTC.

The chain combines TRBV3-1 with TRBJ2-7; 10 bases agree with TRBD2. The DNA end favors TRBJ2-5, so the J call may be wrong. The CDR3 runs to 16 residues. From germline, CDR1 is LGHDT and CDR2 YNNKEL (reference sequence). The CDR3 DNA sequence: TGTGCCAGCAGCCAACTAGCGGGAGAGCTGGGGGAGACCCAGTACTTC. As protein: CASSQLAGELGETQYF.

This rearrangement joins TRBV10-3 to TRBJ2-1, with TRBD2 matching over 9 bases. Trimming at V came to 3 bases and at J to 0 bases, leaving 9 bases not matched to a gene. Germline V gene data show CDR1 as ENHRY and CDR2 as SYGVKD. This CDR3 comprises 18 residues. The CDR3 here is CAISDSLAGPSSYNEQFF. CDR3 in DNA: TGTGCCATCAGTGATAGCCTAGCGGGACCGAGCTCCTACAATGAGCAGTTCTTC.

This clonotype has only one observation. The chain links TRBV9 to TRBJ1-1; no clear D. CDR1 and CDR2 (germline): SGDLS, YYNGEE. V was clipped by 2 bases and J by 1 base, with 9 bases between them. This CDR3 has 14 amino acids. The CDR3 loop is CASSVNLGNTEAFF. In DNA form, the CDR3 reads TGTGCCAGCAGCGTGAACTTAGGGAACACTGAAGCTTTCTTT. The complete variable domain, with remaining parts taken from reference TRBV9 and TRBJ1-1, reads DSGVTQTPKHLITATGQRVTLRCSPRSGDLSVYWYQQSLDQGLQFLIQYYNGEERAKGNILERFSAQQFPDLHSELNLSSLELGDSALYFCASSVNLGNTEAFFGQGTRLTVV.

The V and J genes are TRBV27 and TRBJ2-7; D is perhaps TRBD2 (6 bases). Trimming took 0 bases from V and 0 from J, leaving 18 bases between them. There are 18 residues in the CDR3. CDR1 is MNHEY, CDR2 SMNVEV, per germline (reference sequence). CDR3 sequence reads: CASSLSLGGRATSYEQYV. The CDR3 coding sequence is TGTGCCAGCAGTTTATCCCTCGGGGGTCGAGCGACCTCCTACGAGCAGTACGTC.

The rearrangement joins TRBV4-1 to TRBJ2-7; D is unresolved. The length of the CDR3 is 17 residues. Trimming cost V 3 bases and J 0 bases, with 18 bases left between them. Germline V gives CDR1 MGHRA, CDR2 YSYEKL. CDR3 loop: CASSHTRKQTNSYEQYF. CDR3 coding DNA: TGCGCCAGCAGCCACACACGGAAACAAACCAACTCCTACGAGCAGTACTTC.

This chain links TRBV20-1 with TRBJ2-1, with 13 bases fitting TRBD2. The length of the CDR3 is 15 residues. CDR1 is DFQATT, CDR2 SNEGSKA, per germline (reference sequence). The junction had 6 bases not matched to a gene; V was cut back by 3 bases and J by 7 bases. CDR3 DNA sequence: TGCAGTGCTAGTGACCCGGGACTAGCGGGAAATGAGCAGTTCTTC. The encoded protein is CSASDPGLAGNEQFF.

This clonotype was observed a few times. For the CDR3, the DNA is TGCAGCGTTGAAGATCGTCGGGGTCCTCCCTACAATGAGCAGTTCTTC. It yields the protein CSVEDRRGPPYNEQFF. The rearrangement joins TRBV29-1 to TRBJ2-1; possibly TRBD2 for D (5 bases). V was trimmed by 0 bases and J by 2 bases, leaving 14 bases between them. This CDR3 is 16 amino acids long. Germline V CDR1 and CDR2: SQVTM, ANQGSEA.

The V and J genes are TRBV27 and TRBJ2-7; a weak D match, TRBD1 (6 bases). The germline gives CDR1 MNHEY, CDR2 SMNVEV (reference sequence). CDR3 size: 15 residues. Trimming removed 3 bases from V and 2 bases from J, with 14 bases in between. The CDR3 reads CASSFLIGGTYEQYF. In DNA, the CDR3 is TGTGCCAGCAGTTTCTTAATTGGGGGCACCTACGAGCAGTACTTC.

This clonotype has more than one count but fewer than ten. This rearrangement joins TRBV29-1 to TRBJ1-4, with a weak D call TRBD1 (5 bases). Trimming took off 4 bases at V and 5 bases at J, with 11 bases between the two ends. Looked up from germline, CDR1 is SQVTM and CDR2 is ANQGSEA. CDR3 length equals 13 residues. CDR3 nucleotide sequence: TGCAGCGTTGGTCAGGGAGGAAATGAAAAACTGTTTTTT. It specifies CSVGQGGNEKLFF.

This clonotype was seen more than once but under ten times. The V and J genes are TRBV27 and TRBJ2-1; 7 bases fit TRBD2. Trimming removed 4 bases from V and 6 bases from J; junction bases left unmatched: 9. The CDR3 extends over 15 amino acids. CDR1 is MNHEY, CDR2 SMNVEV, per germline (reference sequence). Written as DNA, the CDR3 is TGTGCCAGCAGTTCAGTGATCCGGGGGGTCAATGAGCAGTTCTTC. Encoded protein: CASSSVIRGVNEQFF.

This clonotype was counted a few times. The V call is TRBV5-1, the J call TRBJ1-1, with D tentatively TRBD1 (5 bases). The CDR3 covers 15 residues. Per germline, CDR1 SGHRS and CDR2 YFSETQ. V lost 1 base and J 3 bases, leaving 13 bases between the germline ends. CDR3 region: CASSLSLPQDTEAFF. Written as DNA, the CDR3 is TGCGCCAGCAGCTTGTCACTGCCACAGGACACTGAAGCTTTCTTT.

This clonotype came up many times. This chain links TRBV5-1 with TRBJ2-3; 10 positions agree with TRBD2. V dropped 3 bases and J dropped 0; count of bases not matched to a gene: 10. The CDR3 is made up of 18 amino acids. From germline, CDR1 is SGHRS and CDR2 YFSETQ. The CDR3 bases are TGCGCCAGCAGCTCCACCCCACCACTAGCGGGAAGCACAGATACGCAGTATTTT. Amino acids: CASSSTPPLAGSTDTQYF.

V gene TRBV3-1 combines with J gene TRBJ2-7, with 8 bases aligning to TRBD1. Near its end, the DNA agrees better with TRBJ2-5, so the J call may be wrong. Per germline, CDR1 LGHDT and CDR2 YNNKEL (reference sequence). This CDR3 has 16 residues. Here the CDR3 reads CASSQGGRGQGETQYF. The CDR3 bases are TGTGCCAGCAGCCAAGGTGGCAGGGGGCAGGGGGAGACCCAGTACTTC.

This clonotype was observed a handful of times. The CDR3 nucleotides read TGTGCCAGCAGCTTTCGGCAGGGAATCTCCTACGAGCAGTACTTC. This sequence encodes CASSFRQGISYEQYF. The chain combines TRBV5-5 with TRBJ2-7; possibly TRBD1 for D (5 bases). CDR1 SGHKS and CDR2 YYEKEE come from the germline V gene (reference sequence). With 2 bases removed from V and 0 bases from J, the gap between germline ends came to 12 bases. The CDR3 consists of 15 residues.

This chain uses TRBV4-1 with TRBJ2-2, with TRBD2 as a possible D gene (6 bases). Per the germline V gene, CDR1 is MGHRA and CDR2 is YSYEKL. This CDR3 has 13 amino acids. Deletions cut 4 bases from V and 8 bases from J, with 11 bases between. The CDR3 sequence: CASSRTTGGELFF. As DNA, the CDR3 is TGCGCCAGCAGCCGGACTACTGGGGGGGAGCTGTTTTTT.

V gene TRBV6-2 or TRBV6-3 combines with J gene TRBJ1-1, with a weak D call TRBD1 (6 bases). Germline loops: CDR1 MNHEY, CDR2 SVGEGT. With 4 bases removed from V and 4 bases from J, the gap between germline ends came to 13 bases. The CDR3 has 14 amino acids. CDR3 sequence (DNA): TGTGCCAGCAGTTTGCAGGGGTGGGGCACTGAAGCTTTCTTT. It codes for CASSLQGWGTEAFF.

In this sample, this clonotype turned up a few times. J is TRBJ2-1 and V is TRBV12-3 or TRBV12-4; D is perhaps TRBD2 (6 bases). This CDR3 contains 19 residues. Trimming stripped 7 bases from V and 6 bases from J, with 31 bases between. CDR3 DNA sequence: TGTGCCAGCACCTCTTCCCCCACCGGCGGGCAGGGAGGCGGCAATGAGCAGTTCTTC. It specifies CASTSSPTGGQGGGNEQFF.

This clonotype was counted only a few times. V usage is TRBV24-1 and J usage is TRBJ2-1, with TRBD2 matching over 8 bases. This CDR3 is 15 amino acids long. Per germline, CDR1 KGHDR and CDR2 SFDVKD. After removal of 5 bases from V and 9 bases from J, the junction contained 11 bases not matched to a gene. This chain's CDR3 is CATSVVSGIGSEQFF. In nucleotides, the CDR3 is TGTGCCACCAGTGTGGTTAGCGGGATTGGTAGTGAGCAGTTCTTC.

This clonotype came up a few times. V gene TRBV7-7 combines with J gene TRBJ2-7, with D possibly matching TRBD2 (6 bases). The CDR3 contains 19 residues. Germline-derived CDR1 and CDR2 are SSHAT and FNYEAQ (reference sequence). Trimming cost V 6 bases and J 2 bases, with 29 bases left between them. In DNA, the CDR3 is TGTGCCAGCAGTCTATACTCGGTCGGGCTAGCGCGTAAAACCTACGAGCAGTACTTC. This encodes CASSLYSVGLARKTYEQYF. The variable domain in full, with the rest retrieved from reference TRBV7-7 and TRBJ2-7, is GAGVSQSPRYKVTKRGQDVTLRCDPISSHATLYWYQQALGQGPEFLTYFNYEAQPDKSGLPSDRFSAERPEGSISTLTIQRTEQRDSAMYRCASSLYSVGLARKTYEQYFGPGTRLTVT.

The chain employs TRBV6-6 and TRBJ2-1; D unresolved. Germline assignment: CDR1 MNHNY and CDR2 SVGAGI (reference sequence). Trimming cost V 11 bases and J 6 bases, with 17 bases left between them. The CDR3 length is 13 residues. The CDR3 protein is CAAWRRESNEQFF. The CDR3 coding sequence is TGTGCCGCATGGCGAAGGGAAAGCAATGAGCAGTTCTTC.

This rearrangement joins TRBV27 to TRBJ2-3; possible D gene TRBD1, 8 bases. V was trimmed by 5 bases and J by 5 bases, leaving 17 bases between them. CDR3 size: 15 residues. In germline, CDR1 is MNHEY, CDR2 SMNVEV (reference sequence). The CDR3 nucleotides read TGTGCCAGCAGTCAGCGGACAGGGAGGGAAGATACGCAGTATTTT. Amino acids: CASSQRTGREDTQYF.

This rearrangement joins TRBV5-1 to TRBJ2-5; D is unresolved. V was shortened by 0 bases and J by 3 bases, with 12 bases between the two germline ends. The CDR3 consists of 15 residues. Germline CDR1 reads SGHRS; CDR2 reads YFSETQ. The CDR3, as DNA: TGCGCCAGCAGCTTGGCCGTCGGAGCCGAAGAGACCCAGTACTTC. Amino acid sequence: CASSLAVGAEETQYF.

The chain combines TRBV20-1 with TRBJ2-4; the D gene is possibly TRBD2 (6 bases). Germline CDR1 and CDR2: DFQATT and SNEGSKA (reference sequence). The CDR3 has 11 residues. Between the trimmed V and J ends, which lost 6 bases and 8 bases, there was a span of 11 bases. The CDR3 region has the DNA TGCAGTGCCCCAGGAGGGGACATTCAGTACTTC. Amino acids: CSAPGGDIQYF.

The rearrangement links TRBV5-5 to TRBJ2-5; the D call may be TRBD1 or TRBD2 (5 bases each). Gene TRBJ2-7 matches the end of the DNA better, so the J call may be wrong. Germline loops: CDR1 SGHKS, CDR2 YYEKEE (reference sequence). The CDR3 totals 14 residues. The CDR3 DNA sequence: TGTGCCAGCAGCCCCGGGGCAAGCATTTACGAGCAGTACTTC. Translated, it gives CASSPGASIYEQYF.

This chain uses TRBV29-1 with TRBJ2-5, with 12 bases lining up with TRBD1. The CDR3 totals 13 residues. CDR1 and CDR2 (germline): SQVTM, ANQGSEA. The ends lost 6 bases at V and 4 bases at J; junction bases unmatched: 3. In DNA form, the CDR3 reads TGCAGCGTGGGACAGGGGGCGGGAGAGACCCAGTACTTC. Encoded protein: CSVGQGAGETQYF.